This T cell receptor beta chain was captured in a study of glioma-infiltrating T cells after dendritic cell vaccination (dated by TCRdb to about 2016). With regard to the full study: The cohort comprised 15 or so glioblastoma patients from Phase I and II dendritic cell vaccination trials, 9 newly diagnosed and 6 with recurrent disease. Between the early 2000s and the early 2010s, patients were given autologous tumor lysate-pulsed dendritic cell vaccination. The vaccine consisted of monocyte-derived dendritic cells cultured approximately seven days with IL-4 and GM-CSF, then pulsed overnight with autologous tumor lysate. Each patient got three intradermal injections of the dendritic cell vaccine, spaced at biweekly intervals, in the arm below the axilla. Tumor-infiltrating lymphocyte content was quantified and tumor and blood repertoires were compared in dendritic cell-vaccinated glioblastoma patients by deep sequencing of TCR beta CDR3 regions. Survival after dendritic cell vaccination was correlated with TCR sequencing metrics, such as TIL content and the overlap between tumor and blood repertoires. What the authors observed across the whole study: The cohort was small and heterogeneous, only a few patients had full blood and tumor sets, and even fewer had initial-recurrent tumor pairs. Longer time to progression and overall survival after dendritic cell vaccination were predicted by higher estimated pretreatment TIL content. The TCR overlap response model with three groups was called speculative and said to need prospective validation. No direct relationship between TCR clonality and survival was found, suggesting that a diverse polyclonal response may matter.

Worth noting for this clone: Its antigen is not yet known. There are no base qualities to consult, and no much larger clone falls within one base.

Reading the label with the study, this specimen's time point is: after dendritic cell vaccination, including at tumor progression/relapse. Patients were selected on the basis of adequate residual fresh-frozen tumor tissue and more than two years of available survival data. An isocitrate dehydrogenase mutation was not carried by any of the glioblastoma patients, although molecular status was otherwise variable. PBMC collection took place before vaccination, two weeks after the third vaccination, and at tumor progression if progression occurred. Genomic DNA was extracted with the Qiagen DNeasy Blood extraction Kit. The immunoSEQ assay amplified TCRB CDR3 regions from roughly 2.1 micrograms of genomic DNA, or from all available DNA when less than that amount was available. For multiplex PCR, 60 forward primers for TCR V beta segments and 13 reverse primers for J beta segments were used. To estimate reads per starting template, synthetic control templates were spiked into each sample at limiting dilution. Sequencing produced 87 bp reads on the Illumina HiSeq System. The authors' pipeline ran thus. To remove PCR and sequencing errors, closely related sequences were merged with a nearest neighbor algorithm. TCR overlap was defined as the percentage of unique tumor TCR beta sequences that were also found in the peripheral blood of the same patient. Here the immuneACCESS table is served through TCRdb, limited to in-frame sequences with V and J called. Missing clones are a known gap in these copies; in checked studies unresolved V genes cover under half, and the rest lacks a known reason. For V, J and clone size, that table is used; D and trimming come from the DNA. This sample has about 100,000 clones in its table, and 80% of those were observed once. 5.4% of the sample goes to the ten largest clones.

CDR1 is given as SQVTM and CDR2 as ANQGSEA, both from the germline V gene. V is cut back by 6 bases and J by 4 bases, with 2 bases in the junction unmatched. Spanning cysteine to phenylalanine, the CDR3 consists of 11 amino acids. Just the 33-base CDR3 DNA is kept, in frame starting at base 1. The sample was blood, taken after dendritic cell vaccination. This TCR derives from a human donor with glioblastoma. The sequence is built from TRBV29-1 and TRBJ1-2; the junction holds 7 bases that match TRBD1. The sequenced DNA is TGCAGCGTCGGGGACAGCTATGGCTACACCTTC. It encodes CSVGDSYGYTF.